One TCR beta chain is described in this entry. Antigen unknown. This specimen comes from a study of OX40 agonist ivuxolimab in advanced cancers. Overall study: Given to patients was ivuxolimab, an agonistic anti-OX40 (CD134) antibody. Patient treatment consisted of intravenous ivuxolimab administration every 2 weeks at 0.01 to 10 mg/kg. Study outcomes and limitations: Clonal expansion from baseline to week 6 occurred in both CD4+ and CD8+ T cells. Low normalized T-cell clonal expansion was additionally recorded for some nonresponders.

Germline CDR1 is WSHSY and CDR2 is SAAADI. This CDR3 has 13 amino acids. Trimming cost V 7 bases and J 3 bases; bases outside gene matches: 5. Produced via immunoSEQ multiplex PCR; TCRdb's table is partial and in-frame only. There are more than 40,000 clones in the sample; about 90% occur only once, and roughly 54% lies in the top ten. The TCR sequence derives from an adult with an advanced solid tumor such as melanoma, head and neck, liver or kidney cancer. The specimen comprised CD4+ or CD8+ T cells sorted from blood, sampled in a trial of the OX40 agonist ivuxolimab. The chain has TRBV10-2 and TRBJ1-1; TRBD1 aligns across 7 bases. CDR3 sequence: CASTQRGHTEAFF. As DNA, the CDR3 is TGCGCCAGCACTCAAAGGGGGCACACTGAAGCTTTCTTT.